A single T cell receptor (beta chain) is shown here with its context. The antigen is not known. This sample is drawn from a study of glioma-infiltrating T cells after dendritic cell vaccination. Study context: Monocyte-derived dendritic cells, cultured roughly 7 days with IL-4 and GM-CSF, were pulsed with autologous tumor lysate. General study results and limits: TCR clonality showed no direct relationship with survival.

The immunoSEQ assay amplified TCRB CDR3 from up to roughly 2 ug DNA. Libraries were prepared by immunoSEQ multiplex PCR; TCRdb keeps only in-frame clonotypes and omits some of them. The sample consists of about 63,000 clones, around 85% of them appearing once. Per germline, CDR1 LGHNA and CDR2 YNFKEQ. V was cut by 1 base and J by 2 bases, with 10 bases left in between. CDR3 size: 15 residues. The time point: after dendritic cell vaccination, including at tumor progression/relapse. All glioblastoma patients lacked an isocitrate dehydrogenase mutation. This clonotype was sampled from a human donor with glioblastoma. The sequenced sample was blood, obtained after dendritic cell vaccination. The rearrangement joins TRBV4-2 to TRBJ2-3; tentatively, D is TRBD1 (5 bases). In DNA form, the CDR3 reads TGTGCCAGCAGCCAAGGGCAGGGTGTCACAGATACGCAGTATTTT. Translation gives CASSQGQGVTDTQYF.